Detailed here is one T cell receptor (beta chain). Its antigen remains unidentified. No per-base quality is available; no much larger clone lies one base away. Cut back by 4 bases and 7 bases, the V and J ends lie 15 bases apart. Reading from cysteine to phenylalanine, the CDR3 counts 13 amino acids. Only CDR3 DNA remains: 39 bases, in frame from the first base. Reading the germline V gene gives CDR1 SGHDT and CDR2 YYEEEE. These data are taken from a study of cytomegalovirus exposure and HLA in healthy donors (dated by TCRdb to the late 2010s). At the level of the whole study: An earlier analysis of fewer than 750 of the donors reported about 300 Gb of sequence data and around 100 million unique TCR beta sequences obtained from 150 million to 200 million T cells. Every discovery cohort repertoire had been produced on one sequencing platform. Using immunosequencing, the study profiled T cell repertoires from about 650 subjects and related those repertoires to cytomegalovirus serostatus. Genome-wide SNP genotypes for about 65% of the 666 donors were used in a later genetic analysis, which treated that subset as a discovery cohort. An early release that covered about 600 HLA-typed donors contained approximately 300 gigabases of sequencing data and 65 million to 100 million unique TCR sequences. An earlier analysis of around 580 of the donors used high-throughput TCR beta sequencing to judge whether each TCR beta V gene segment behaved as functional or pseudogenic. Among 398 genotyped donors of the cohort, an average of around 220,000 unique TCR beta nucleotide sequences was sequenced per donor, of which roughly 17% were non-productive. The study aimed to test whether cataloging public T cell receptors could reveal signatures of past pathogen exposure. Donor age, sex, ethnicity and CMV serostatus were compiled alongside the repertoire data. The study combined high-throughput TCR immunosequencing, statistical association of individual TCRs with disease status, and machine learning to predict cytomegalovirus infection status. Besides the first cohort of 666 subjects, a separate validation cohort made up of 90 to 150 different subjects was used. A later analysis re-analyzed previously published TCR beta repertoires from several hundred donors and added high-resolution HLA genotyping to study TCR occurrence patterns. Of the roughly 420 genotyped donors, roughly 76% were placed in the genetic ancestry cluster associated with self-reported Caucasian donors. Roughly 5 DR-DQ haplotypes were treated as single units for association and clustering because of strong linkage in the cohort. Typing coverage differed by locus: A, B, C, DRB1 and DQB1 were typed in about 620-630 donors, DQA1 in 522, DPA1 in around 580, and DPB1 in 400 to 480. Both class I and class II loci were covered by HLA typing, at four-digit resolution. Rather than drawing on any new phenotypic data, the later analysis identified candidate immune exposures from TCR beta sequences and the way those sequences occurred across donors.

The cohort comprised some 680 healthy bone marrow donors. At the time of sampling, all cohort members were nominally healthy, though unrecorded immune exposures were likely present. The donor was CMV seropositive and belonged to the group of about 290 seropositive cohort members. A peripheral blood sample was collected from each donor, and TCR beta sequencing was performed on peripheral blood mononuclear cells. Genomic DNA extraction from the blood cell samples was performed with the Qiagen DNeasy Blood Extraction Kit. What the work shows at the level of the full study, not this receptor alone: Specific HLA alleles were associated with 15,000 to 20,000 TCR beta sequences at a false discovery rate of 0.05 in a later analysis. A later genetic analysis associated a missense DCLRE1C variant with V-gene and J-gene trimming of TCR beta chains, and an independent cohort replicated the association. According to the authors, the approach could potentially be generalized to other disease states and immunological phenotypes. Most TCR sequences were observed very rarely across donors, whereas some public TCRs were present in many individuals. Because HLA typing was unavailable for some donors at each locus, only the typed subset was used in association tests. A further reported finding was that TCR beta sequences accurately predicted the HLA-A and HLA-B alleles for most subjects in the first cohort. The classifier was reported to diagnose cytomegalovirus status with high specificity and sensitivity in both the original cohort and the validation cohort. According to a later genetic analysis, donors in an Asian-associated ancestry cluster had fewer N-insertions in productive TCRs than the roughly 700-donor mean. This cohort had only TCR beta chains sequenced, and the lack of alpha or paired-chain data limited which features could be detected. In vitro tests confirmed that a few of the cytomegalovirus-associated TCR beta chains recognize cytomegalovirus antigens. Compared with equally common non-associated chains, HLA-associated TCR beta chains in a later analysis were more clonally expanded and had lower generation probabilities. A later analysis found that TCR association rates varied across HLA loci, with DRB1 alleles showing the most associated TCRs and HLA-C alleles the fewest. A group of highly shared sequence variants was considered likely to be a technical artifact of the sequencing pipeline. The earlier analysis of almost 600 of the donors excluded some 15 rarely observed V segments, including chromosome 9 orphons, because counts were too low. In a later analysis, several top co-occurrence clusters were reported to appear linked to parvovirus B19, influenza, CMV and Epstein-Barr virus. Presence/absence analyses assumed roughly uniform sequencing depth across donors, an assumption that may not hold. Linkage disequilibrium might explain the correlated functional status among segregating V segments, but an unknown experimental factor could not be excluded. When HLA alleles, especially DR and DQ, strongly co-occurred, attributing TCR associations to individual alleles was difficult. Some IMGT-functional V segments, including TRBV6-2 and TRBV6-3, could not be distinguished by the 87-base-pair reads and were therefore excluded. A total of fewer than 200 TCR beta chains were listed by the study as associated with cytomegalovirus. For the cohort, immune exposure information was limited to CMV serostatus. In a later analysis, most CMV-associated TCR beta chains were found to appear HLA-restricted, with HLA associations seemingly driven largely by CMV exposure. In an earlier analysis of 587 of the donors, most TCR beta V segments appeared in productive rearrangements about 90% or about 30% of the time, broadly matching IMGT annotations.

Preparation of the library involved the immunoSEQ multiplex PCR assay. A mixture of 60 forward primers for TCR Vbeta segments and 13 reverse primers for TCR Jbeta segments was used in the multiplex PCR. Amplification of the CDR3 region of rearranged TCR beta genes was performed with a multiplex PCR assay on genomic DNA. The amplified TCR beta libraries were sequenced on the Illumina HiSeq System as 87-base-pair reads. As for the original processing: A later analysis counted about 80 million unique TCR beta chains across the 650 to 800 repertoires, and some 11 million of these chains were shared by at least two donors. Raw reads were error-corrected and collapsed into unique sequences with a nearest-neighbor algorithm that merged closely related sequences to remove PCR and sequencing errors. Alignment of CDR3 sequences to IMGT reference sequences was used to assign V, D and J gene segments. For a sequence to be retained, a match of at least six nucleotides to both a V gene segment and a J gene segment was required. A rearrangement counted as productive if the CDR3 had no stop codons and remained in frame with V and J, and every other rearrangement counted as non-productive. Following IMGT convention, CDR3 was defined as the stretch from the second conserved V-encoded cysteine up to the conserved J-encoded phenylalanine. In an earlier analysis of more than 550 of the donors, sequences lacking an unambiguous match to a single V gene segment were excluded. An earlier analysis of 500 to 700 of the donors classified V segments as functional when productive rearrangements were above 56.7% and as segregating when the standard deviation between donors was above 5%. A statistical classification framework was built to diagnose cytomegalovirus status from the catalog of TCR beta chain sequences. In a later analysis, V and J genes were assigned by comparing TCR nucleotide sequences against IMGT/GENE-DB human TR gene sequences. A later analysis assigned CDR3 sequences and most-parsimonious VDJ recombination scenarios with the TCRdist pipeline. A later analysis defined each TCR beta chain by its CDR3 amino acid sequence plus V-gene family, and excluded reads lacking a unique V-gene family. A later analysis removed roughly 590 highly shared, low-generation-probability nucleotide sequences to deal with suspected cross-contamination and a sequencing artifact. A later analysis calculated a clonal expansion index for each public chain from normalized within-repertoire ranks of inferred template counts. In a later analysis, generation probabilities were computed using a VDJ recombination model fitted to out-of-frame rearrangements, and the results were checked against IGoR. In a later analysis, TCR-TCR, TCR-HLA and TCR-CMV co-occurrence was scored with hypergeometric tests, and a repertoire-size bias correction was applied to TCR pairs. To estimate false discovery rates, a later analysis permuted the HLA or CMV assignments 20 times. A later analysis grouped co-occurring TCRs with DBSCAN, adding TCRdist sequence similarity when clustering within HLA-allele-positive subsets. Repertoires with fewer than 30,000 or more than 120,000 public chains, plus five repertoires with anomalous nucleotide sharing, were excluded from co-occurrence clustering. This immuneACCESS table, as held by TCRdb, lists in-frame sequences with V and J called but not all clones. Of the missing ones, under half trace to an unresolved V gene in checked studies; the others have no known cause. The D gene and trimming were derived from the DNA, and the V and J assignments and clone size from that table. This sample has around 250,000 clones in its table, and around 80% of those were observed once. The ten biggest clones cover 8% of the sample.

This TCR came from a woman aged 55-70 years in good health and CMV-seropositive. The chain is assembled from TRBV5-6 and TRBJ2-7; tentative D gene TRBD1, with 5 bases matching. Sequences were obtained from PBMCs. The sequenced DNA is TGTGCCAGCAGCCCACAAGGGGCGAGTGAGCAGTACTTC. Its translation is CASSPQGASEQYF.